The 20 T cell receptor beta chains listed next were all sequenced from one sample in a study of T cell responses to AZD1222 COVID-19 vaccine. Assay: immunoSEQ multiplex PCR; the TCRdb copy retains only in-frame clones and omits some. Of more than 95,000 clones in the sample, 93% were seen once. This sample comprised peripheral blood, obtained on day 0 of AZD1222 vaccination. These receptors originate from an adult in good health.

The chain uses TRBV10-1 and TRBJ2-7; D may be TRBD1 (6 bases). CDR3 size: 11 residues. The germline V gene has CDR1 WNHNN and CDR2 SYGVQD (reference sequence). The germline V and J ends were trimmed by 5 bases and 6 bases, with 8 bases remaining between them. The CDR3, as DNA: TGCGCCAGCAGTTTCAGGGGCGAGCAGTACTTC. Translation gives CASSFRGEQYF.

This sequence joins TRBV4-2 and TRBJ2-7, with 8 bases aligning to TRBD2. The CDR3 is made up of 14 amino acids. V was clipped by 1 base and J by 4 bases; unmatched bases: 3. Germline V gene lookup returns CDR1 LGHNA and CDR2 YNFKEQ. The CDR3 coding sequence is TGTGCCAGCAGCCAAGCCCCTAGCGGGTACGAGCAGTACTTC. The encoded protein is CASSQAPSGYEQYF.

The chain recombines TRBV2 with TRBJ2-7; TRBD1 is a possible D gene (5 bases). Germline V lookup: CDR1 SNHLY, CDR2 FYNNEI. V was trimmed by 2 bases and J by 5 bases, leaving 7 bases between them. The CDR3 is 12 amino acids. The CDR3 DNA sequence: TGTGCCAGCAGTGAACAGGGTGACGAGCAGTACTTC. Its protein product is CASSEQGDEQYF.

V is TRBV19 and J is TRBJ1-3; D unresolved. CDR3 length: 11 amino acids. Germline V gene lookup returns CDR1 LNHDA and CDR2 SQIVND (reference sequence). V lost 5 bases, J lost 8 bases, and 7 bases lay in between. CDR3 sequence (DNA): TGTGCCAGTAGTTTGGGCGACACCATATATTTT. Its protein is CASSLGDTIYF.

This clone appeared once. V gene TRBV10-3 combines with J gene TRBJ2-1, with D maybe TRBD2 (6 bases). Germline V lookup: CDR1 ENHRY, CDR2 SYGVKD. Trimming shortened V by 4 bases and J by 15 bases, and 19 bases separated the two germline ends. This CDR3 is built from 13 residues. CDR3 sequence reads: CAISVPPGVWAFF. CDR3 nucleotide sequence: TGTGCCATCAGTGTACCACCGGGAGTTTGGGCGTTCTTC.

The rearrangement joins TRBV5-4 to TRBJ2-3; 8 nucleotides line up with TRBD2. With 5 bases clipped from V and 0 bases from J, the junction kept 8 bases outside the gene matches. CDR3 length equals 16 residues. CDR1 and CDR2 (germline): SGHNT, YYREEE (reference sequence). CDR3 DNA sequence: TGTGCCAGCAGTTTTGAAGGGACTAGAAGCACAGATACGCAGTATTTT. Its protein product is CASSFEGTRSTDTQYF.

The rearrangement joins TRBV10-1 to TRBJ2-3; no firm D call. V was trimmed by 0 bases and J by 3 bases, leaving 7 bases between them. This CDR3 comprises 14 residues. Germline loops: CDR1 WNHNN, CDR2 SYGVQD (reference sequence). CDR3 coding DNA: TGCGCCAGCAGTGAGTCGAGTGGAACAGATACGCAGTATTTT. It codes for CASSESSGTDTQYF.

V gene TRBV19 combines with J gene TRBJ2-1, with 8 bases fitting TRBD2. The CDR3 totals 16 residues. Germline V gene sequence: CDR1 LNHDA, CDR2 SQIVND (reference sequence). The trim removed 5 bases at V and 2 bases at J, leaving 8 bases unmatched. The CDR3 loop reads CASSGGVAGTYNEQFF. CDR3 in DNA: TGTGCCAGTAGTGGCGGGGTAGCGGGAACCTACAATGAGCAGTTCTTC.

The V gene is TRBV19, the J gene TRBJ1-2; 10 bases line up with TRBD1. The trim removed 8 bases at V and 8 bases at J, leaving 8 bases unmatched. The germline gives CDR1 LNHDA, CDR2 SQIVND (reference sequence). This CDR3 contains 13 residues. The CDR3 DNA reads TGTGCCAGTTCTCCGACAGGGGGCTACGGCTACACCTTC. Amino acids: CASSPTGGYGYTF.

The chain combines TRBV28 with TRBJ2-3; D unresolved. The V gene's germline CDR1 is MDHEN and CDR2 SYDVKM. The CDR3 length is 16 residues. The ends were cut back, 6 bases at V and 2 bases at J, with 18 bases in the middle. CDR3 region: CASSLNPSSDTDTQYF. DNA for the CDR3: TGTGCCAGCAGCCTCAACCCCTCGAGTGACACAGATACGCAGTATTTT.

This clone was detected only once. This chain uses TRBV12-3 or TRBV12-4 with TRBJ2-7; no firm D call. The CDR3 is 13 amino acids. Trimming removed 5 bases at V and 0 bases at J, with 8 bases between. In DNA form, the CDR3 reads TGTGCCAGCAGTCGTTTTAGCTCCTACGAGCAGTACTTC. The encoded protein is CASSRFSSYEQYF.

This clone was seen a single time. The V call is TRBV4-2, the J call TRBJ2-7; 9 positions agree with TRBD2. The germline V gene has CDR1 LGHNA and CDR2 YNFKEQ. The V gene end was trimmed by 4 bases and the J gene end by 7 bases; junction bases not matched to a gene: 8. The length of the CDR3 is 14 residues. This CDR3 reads CASSRLAGTIEQYF. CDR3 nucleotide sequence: TGTGCCAGCAGCCGGCTAGCGGGAACTATAGAGCAGTACTTC.

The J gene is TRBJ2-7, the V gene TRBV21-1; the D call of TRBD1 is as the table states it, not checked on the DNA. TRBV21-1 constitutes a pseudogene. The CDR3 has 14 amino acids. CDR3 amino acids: CASSSRTGEYEQYF. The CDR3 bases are TGTGCCAGCAGCAGCAGGACAGGAGAGTACGAGCAGTACTTC.

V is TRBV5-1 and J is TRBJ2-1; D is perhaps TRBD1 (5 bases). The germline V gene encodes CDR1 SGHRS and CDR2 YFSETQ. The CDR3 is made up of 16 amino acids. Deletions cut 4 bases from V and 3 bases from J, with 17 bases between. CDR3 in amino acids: CASSRGLSALYNEQFF. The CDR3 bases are TGCGCCAGCAGCAGGGGTTTATCTGCGCTCTACAATGAGCAGTTCTTC.

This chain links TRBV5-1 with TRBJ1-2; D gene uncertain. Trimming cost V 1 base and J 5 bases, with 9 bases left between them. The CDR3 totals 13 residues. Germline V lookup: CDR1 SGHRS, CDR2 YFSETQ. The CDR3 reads CASSLSTGYGYTF. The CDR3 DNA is TGCGCCAGCAGCTTGAGTACTGGTTATGGCTACACCTTC.

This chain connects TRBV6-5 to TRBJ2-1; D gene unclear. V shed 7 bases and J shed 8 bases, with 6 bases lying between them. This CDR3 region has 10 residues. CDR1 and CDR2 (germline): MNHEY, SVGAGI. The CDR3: CASKYYEQFF. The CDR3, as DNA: TGTGCCAGCAAATACTATGAGCAGTTCTTC.

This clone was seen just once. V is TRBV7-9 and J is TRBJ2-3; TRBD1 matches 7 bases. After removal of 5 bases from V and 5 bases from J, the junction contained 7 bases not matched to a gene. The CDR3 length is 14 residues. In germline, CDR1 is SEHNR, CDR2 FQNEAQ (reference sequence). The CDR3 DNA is TGTGCCAGCAGCCGTGACAGGGTAGGAGATACGCAGTATTTT. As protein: CASSRDRVGDTQYF.

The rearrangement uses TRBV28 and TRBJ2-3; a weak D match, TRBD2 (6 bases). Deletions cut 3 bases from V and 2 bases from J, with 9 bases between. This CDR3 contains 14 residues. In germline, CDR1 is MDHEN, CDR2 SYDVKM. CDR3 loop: CASSFGGNTDTQYF. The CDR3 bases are TGTGCCAGCAGTTTTGGCGGGAACACAGATACGCAGTATTTT.

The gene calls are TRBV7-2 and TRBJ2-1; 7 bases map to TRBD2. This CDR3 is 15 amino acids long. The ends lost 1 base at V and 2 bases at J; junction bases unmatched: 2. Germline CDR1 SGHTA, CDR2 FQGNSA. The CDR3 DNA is TGTGCCAGCAGCTTAGGTCGGGGGGCCTACAATGAGCAGTTCTTC. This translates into CASSLGRGAYNEQFF.

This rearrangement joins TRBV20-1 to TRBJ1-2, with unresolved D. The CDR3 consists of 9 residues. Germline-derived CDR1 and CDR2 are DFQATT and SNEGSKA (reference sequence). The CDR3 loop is CSPPGGYTF. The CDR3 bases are TGCAGCCCACCGGGGGGCTACACCTTC.